These 2 T cell receptor beta chains came from one sample sequenced in a study of cytomegalovirus exposure and HLA in healthy donors. Only in-frame clones appear in the TCRdb table, and some are missing; sequencing was by immunoSEQ multiplex PCR. The sample lists a few hundred thousand clones; over 75% were seen once. Sequencing used PBMCs. Receptors were obtained from a woman in her late teens or twenties in good health and CMV-seronegative.

J is TRBJ1-3 and V is TRBV7-7; 7 bases match TRBD1. Germline CDR1 reads SSHAT; CDR2 reads FNYEAQ (reference sequence). The CDR3 loop spans 15 amino acids. J lost 2 bases, V lost 2 bases, and 3 bases had no gene match. CDR3 DNA: TGTGCCAGCAGCTTAAGACAGGGCGCTGGAAACACCATATATTTT. It is translated as CASSLRQGAGNTIYF.

V and J are TRBV5-1 and TRBJ2-1; 15 nucleotides align to TRBD2. The CDR3 covers 15 residues. With 3 bases clipped from V and 8 bases from J, the junction kept 3 bases outside the gene matches. Germline loops: CDR1 SGHRS, CDR2 YFSETQ. CDR3 bases: TGCGCCAGCAGCTCCGGGACTAGCGGGAGGCATGAGCAGTTCTTC. It codes for CASSSGTSGRHEQFF.